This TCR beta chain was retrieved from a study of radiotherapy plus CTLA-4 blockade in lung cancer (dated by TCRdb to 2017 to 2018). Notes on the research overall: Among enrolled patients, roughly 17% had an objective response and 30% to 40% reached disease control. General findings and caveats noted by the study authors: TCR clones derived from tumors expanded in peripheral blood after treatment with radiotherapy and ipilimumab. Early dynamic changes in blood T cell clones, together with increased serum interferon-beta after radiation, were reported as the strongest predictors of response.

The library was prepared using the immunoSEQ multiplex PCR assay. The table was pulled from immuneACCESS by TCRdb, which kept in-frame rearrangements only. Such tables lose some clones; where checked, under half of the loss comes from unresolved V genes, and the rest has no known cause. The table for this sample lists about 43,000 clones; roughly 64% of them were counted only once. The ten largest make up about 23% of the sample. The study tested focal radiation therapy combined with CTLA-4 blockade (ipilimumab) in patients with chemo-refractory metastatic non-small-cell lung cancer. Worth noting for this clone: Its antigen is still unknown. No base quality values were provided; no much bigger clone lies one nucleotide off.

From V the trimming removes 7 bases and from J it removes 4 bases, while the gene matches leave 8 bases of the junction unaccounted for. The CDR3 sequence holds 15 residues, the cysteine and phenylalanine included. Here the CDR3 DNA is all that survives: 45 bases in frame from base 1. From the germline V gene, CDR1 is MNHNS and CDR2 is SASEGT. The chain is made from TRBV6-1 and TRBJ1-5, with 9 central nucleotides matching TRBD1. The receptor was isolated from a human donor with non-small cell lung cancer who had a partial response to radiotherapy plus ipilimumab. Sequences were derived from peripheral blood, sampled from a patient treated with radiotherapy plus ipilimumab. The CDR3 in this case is CASNPGQGQNQPQHF. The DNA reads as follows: TGTGCCAGCAATCCGGGACAGGGTCAAAATCAGCCCCAGCATTTT.